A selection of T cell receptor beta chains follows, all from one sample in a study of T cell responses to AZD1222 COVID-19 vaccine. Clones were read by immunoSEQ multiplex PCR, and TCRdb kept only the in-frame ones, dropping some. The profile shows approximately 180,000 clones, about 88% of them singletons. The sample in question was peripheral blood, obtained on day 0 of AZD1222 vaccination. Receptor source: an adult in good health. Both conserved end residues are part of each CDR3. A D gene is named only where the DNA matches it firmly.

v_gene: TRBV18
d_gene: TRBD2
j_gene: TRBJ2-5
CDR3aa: CASSPSIAGGETQYF

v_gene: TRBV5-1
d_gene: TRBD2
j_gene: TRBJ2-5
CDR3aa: CASKQGLAGGNQETQYF

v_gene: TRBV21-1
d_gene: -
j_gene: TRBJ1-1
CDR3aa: CASRGTLPTMNTEAFF

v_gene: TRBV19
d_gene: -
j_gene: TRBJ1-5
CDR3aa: CASSSTGRGQPQHF

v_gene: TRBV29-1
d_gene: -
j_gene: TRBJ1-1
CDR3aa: CSAAGRLNTEAFF

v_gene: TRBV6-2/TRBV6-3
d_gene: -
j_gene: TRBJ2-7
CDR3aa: CASSQPGGLTYEQYF

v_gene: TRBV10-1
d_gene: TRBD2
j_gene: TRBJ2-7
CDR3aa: CASSPGVAWTSGSYEQYF

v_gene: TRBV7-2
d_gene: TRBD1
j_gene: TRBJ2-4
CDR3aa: CASSPSGQGTIQYF

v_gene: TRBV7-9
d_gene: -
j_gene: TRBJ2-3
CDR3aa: CASSSSGLSFLRTDTQYF

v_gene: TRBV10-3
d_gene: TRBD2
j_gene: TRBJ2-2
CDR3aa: CAIGLAGGTNTGELFF

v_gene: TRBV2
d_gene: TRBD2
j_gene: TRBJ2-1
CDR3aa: CASSGSGGPGNEQFF

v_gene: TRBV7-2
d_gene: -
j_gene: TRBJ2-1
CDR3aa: CASSSLRATYNEQFF

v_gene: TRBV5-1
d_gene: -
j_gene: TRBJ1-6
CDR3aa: CASSLGAANSPLHF

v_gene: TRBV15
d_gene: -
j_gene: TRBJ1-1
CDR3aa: CATSRGEGRRTEAFF

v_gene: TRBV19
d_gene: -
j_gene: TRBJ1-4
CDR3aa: CASSLRPPLGEKLFF

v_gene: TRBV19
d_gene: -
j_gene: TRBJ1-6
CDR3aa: CASGQRPSSYNSPLHF

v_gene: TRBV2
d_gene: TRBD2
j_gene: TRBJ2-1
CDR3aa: CASSGLGLANEQFF

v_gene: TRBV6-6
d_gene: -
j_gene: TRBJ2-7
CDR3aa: CASSYSPLYEQYF

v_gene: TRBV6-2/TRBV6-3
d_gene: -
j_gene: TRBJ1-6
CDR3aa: CASSYGNSPLHF

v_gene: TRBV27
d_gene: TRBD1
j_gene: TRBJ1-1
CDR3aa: CASSPTGYPEAFF

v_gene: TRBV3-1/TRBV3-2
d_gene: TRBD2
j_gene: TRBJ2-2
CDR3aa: CASSPSSRLAGVAGELFF

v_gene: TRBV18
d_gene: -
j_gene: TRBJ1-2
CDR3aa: CASSREEASWGYGYTF

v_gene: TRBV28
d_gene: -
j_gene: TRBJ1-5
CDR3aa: CASSLGGGNQPQHF

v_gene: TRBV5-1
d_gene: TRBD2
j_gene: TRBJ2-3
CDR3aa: CASSISGSTDTQYF

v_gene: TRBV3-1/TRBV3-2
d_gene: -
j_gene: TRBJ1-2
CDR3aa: CATQAADYGYTF

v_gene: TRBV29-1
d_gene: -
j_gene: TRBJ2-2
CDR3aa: CSVPYEGNTGELFF

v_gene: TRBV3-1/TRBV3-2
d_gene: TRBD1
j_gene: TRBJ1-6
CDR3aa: CASSMGPTGMSSPLHF

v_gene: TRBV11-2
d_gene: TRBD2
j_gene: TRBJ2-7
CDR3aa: CASSLGLAGGLEQYF

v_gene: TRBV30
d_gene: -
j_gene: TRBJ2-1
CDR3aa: CAWSVSLNEQFF

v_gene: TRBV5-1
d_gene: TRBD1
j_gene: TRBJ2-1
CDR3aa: CASSLRPTGVSYNEQFF

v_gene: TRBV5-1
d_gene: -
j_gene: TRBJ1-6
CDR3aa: CASSLVWTESDSPLHF

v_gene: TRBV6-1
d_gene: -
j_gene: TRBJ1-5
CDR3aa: CASSEVAGNQPQHF

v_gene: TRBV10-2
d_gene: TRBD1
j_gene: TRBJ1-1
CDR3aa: CAIMGQGSNTEAFF

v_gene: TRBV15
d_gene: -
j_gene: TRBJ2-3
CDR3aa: CATSTIQFRTDTQYF

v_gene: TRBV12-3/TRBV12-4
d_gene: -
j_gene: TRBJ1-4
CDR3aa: CASSFGEKLFF

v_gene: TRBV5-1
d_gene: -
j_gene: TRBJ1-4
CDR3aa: CASRLAPGNEKLFF

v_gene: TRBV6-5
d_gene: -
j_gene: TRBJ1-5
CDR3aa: CASRENQPQHF

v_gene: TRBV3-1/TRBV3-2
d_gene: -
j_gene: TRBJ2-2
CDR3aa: CASSHETSTGELFF

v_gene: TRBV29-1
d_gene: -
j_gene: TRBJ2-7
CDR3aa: CSVRQRSSYEQYF

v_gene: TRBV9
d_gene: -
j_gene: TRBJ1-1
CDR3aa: CASSTRSVNTEAFF

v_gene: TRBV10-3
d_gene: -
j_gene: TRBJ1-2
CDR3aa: CAISESATYGYTF

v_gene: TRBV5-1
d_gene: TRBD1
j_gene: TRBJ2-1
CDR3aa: CASSEGQGFDEQFF

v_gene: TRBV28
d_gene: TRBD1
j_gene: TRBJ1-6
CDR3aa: CASMTGSYNSPLHF

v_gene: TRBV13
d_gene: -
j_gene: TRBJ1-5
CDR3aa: CASSSLDPPQHF

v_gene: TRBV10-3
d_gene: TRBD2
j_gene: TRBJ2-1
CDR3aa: CAISASGRAIQEQFF